A single sample gave rise to the 30 T cell receptor beta chains below, sequenced in a study of OX40 agonist ivuxolimab in advanced cancers. Libraries were prepared by immunoSEQ multiplex PCR; TCRdb keeps only in-frame clonotypes and omits some of them. Of 40,000 to 50,000 clones in the sample, approximately 85% were seen once. The sample in question was CD4+ or CD8+ T cells sorted from blood, obtained in a trial of the OX40 agonist ivuxolimab. Receptors originate from an adult with an advanced solid tumor such as melanoma, head and neck, liver or kidney cancer.

The chain uses TRBV18 and TRBJ2-7; possible D gene TRBD2, 6 bases. V was shortened by 5 bases and J by 2 bases, with 10 bases between the two germline ends. This CDR3 has 13 residues. Germline V gene sequence: CDR1 KGHSH, CDR2 LQKENI. CDR3 loop: CASSDGSAYEQYF. The DNA for the CDR3 is TGTGCCAGCTCAGACGGGAGCGCCTACGAGCAGTACTTC.

The CDR3 DNA reads as TGTGCCAGCAGTTCGCACAGGGGCTCCTACGAGCAGTACTTC. Translating it yields CASSSHRGSYEQYF. The chain carries TRBV28 and TRBJ2-7, with TRBD1 matching 7 bases. The CDR3 has 14 amino acids. Germline CDR1 MDHEN, CDR2 SYDVKM. V was pared by 4 bases and J by 0 bases, with 3 bases of the junction left unmatched.

This chain joins TRBV5-8 and TRBJ2-3; unclear D gene. Germline V gives CDR1 SGHTS, CDR2 YDEGEE. V shed 0 bases and J shed 3 bases, with 8 bases lying between them. The CDR3 has 14 residues. The CDR3 region has the DNA TGTGCCAGCAGCTTGGACCCAGCAACAGATACGCAGTATTTT. It encodes CASSLDPATDTQYF.

J is TRBJ1-3 and V is TRBV2; D perhaps matches TRBD1 (5 bases). CDR1 and CDR2 from the germline V gene are SNHLY and FYNNEI. The V end lost 8 bases, the J end lost 0 bases, and 14 bases lay between the germline ends. There are 15 residues in the CDR3. The chain's CDR3 is CASVGDGLSGNTIYF. The CDR3 DNA reads TGTGCCAGCGTTGGGGACGGCCTCTCTGGAAACACCATATATTTT.

The genes are TRBV19 and TRBJ2-3; no firm D call. The V end was cut by 10 bases, the J end by 10 bases, with 15 bases between. From germline, CDR1 is LNHDA and CDR2 SQIVND (reference sequence). This CDR3 contains 11 residues. Here the CDR3 DNA reads TGTGCCACCAGTTTAAATACGGCGCAGTATTTT. Protein product: CATSLNTAQYF.

The chain recombines TRBV30 with TRBJ1-4; 8 nucleotides line up with TRBD1. Trimming took 0 bases from V and 6 from J; bases not matched to a gene: 9. This CDR3 is built from 16 residues. Germline V gene data show CDR1 as GTSNPN and CDR2 as SVGIG (reference sequence). CDR3 DNA sequence: TGTGCCTGGAGTGTCGGGACAGGTATAGAGTATGAAAAACTGTTTTTT. Amino acids: CAWSVGTGIEYEKLFF.

J is TRBJ2-3 and V is TRBV27, with 11 bases identical to TRBD2. V dropped 6 bases and J dropped 1; count of bases not matched to a gene: 3. CDR1 MNHEY and CDR2 SMNVEV come from the germline V gene (reference sequence). This CDR3 comprises 15 residues. The CDR3 DNA reads as TGTGCCAGCAGGACTAGCGGGGATCGCACAGATACGCAGTATTTT. It translates to CASRTSGDRTDTQYF.

This clone was seen a few times. The chain is built from TRBV29-1 and TRBJ1-1, with D maybe TRBD1 (5 bases). Trimming pared 7 bases from V and 3 bases from J, leaving 15 bases between. CDR3 length: 13 amino acids. CDR1 is SQVTM and CDR2 is ANQGSEA in the germline V gene. CDR3 nucleotide sequence: TGCAGCGCTCAGGCACAGGTGGACACTGAAGCTTTCTTT. Amino acids: CSAQAQVDTEAFF.

The chain joins TRBV4-3 to TRBJ2-4; TRBD2 aligns across 8 bases. CDR3 length: 16 amino acids. Germline CDR1 reads LGHNA; CDR2 reads YSLEER. J gave up 9 bases and V 0 bases, and 10 bases lay outside the gene matches. This chain's CDR3 is CASSQDPAGSGSIQYF. As DNA, the CDR3 is TGCGCCAGCAGCCAAGATCCCGCAGGGAGCGGGAGCATTCAGTACTTC.

This clone has just a few counts. The J gene is TRBJ1-1, the V gene TRBV6-6; D is unclear. The germline V and J ends were trimmed by 7 bases and 1 base, with 10 bases remaining between them. The CDR3 runs to 13 residues. Germline V gene sequence: CDR1 MNHNY, CDR2 SVGAGI (reference sequence). The CDR3 DNA is TGTGCCAGCACCCCGTGGGGGAACACTGAAGCTTTCTTT. It codes for CASTPWGNTEAFF.

This rearrangement joins TRBV7-6 to TRBJ2-1; 10 bases map to TRBD2. The CDR3 contains 15 residues. The germline V gene has CDR1 SGHVS and CDR2 FNYEAQ. V lost 0 bases, J lost 8 bases, and 4 bases stayed unmatched. In nucleotides, the CDR3 is TGTGCCAGCAGCTTAGCTAGCGGGGGGCCCCATGAGCAGTTCTTC. Residues: CASSLASGGPHEQFF.

This clone has just one count. CDR3 in amino acids: CASSLRDGQTQYF. DNA for the CDR3: TGTGCCAGCAGCTTAAGAGATGGGCAGACCCAGTACTTC. The chain is built from TRBV11-3 and TRBJ2-5, with D unresolved. Germline V gives CDR1 SGHNT, CDR2 YENEEA. The ends were cut back, 2 bases at V and 6 bases at J, with 10 bases in the middle. This CDR3 has 13 amino acids.

The rearrangement joins TRBV6-1 to TRBJ2-6, with D unclear. The CDR3 consists of 16 residues. Trimming left V 3 bases short and J 2 bases short, with 11 bases between. The germline gives CDR1 MNHNS, CDR2 SASEGT. In nucleotides, the CDR3 is TGTGCCAGCAGTGATTTTCCTGGTGCTGGGGCCAACGTCCTGACTTTC. This gives the protein CASSDFPGAGANVLTF.

The chain recombines TRBV7-9 with TRBJ2-3; possibly TRBD2 for D (5 bases). Germline values: CDR1 SEHNR, CDR2 FQNEAQ (reference sequence). CDR3 length: 16 residues. Trimming pared 5 bases from V and 1 base from J, leaving 16 bases between. The CDR3 is CASSPDSHYRTDTQYF. CDR3 DNA sequence: TGTGCCAGCAGCCCGGACTCCCACTATCGCACAGATACGCAGTATTTT.

The V call is TRBV7-9, the J call TRBJ2-1, with D hard to call. Trimming pared 4 bases from V and 5 bases from J, leaving 3 bases between. Germline CDR1 SEHNR, CDR2 FQNEAQ (reference sequence). This CDR3 is built from 11 residues. The CDR3 here is CASSSHNEQFF. CDR3 in DNA: TGTGCCAGCAGCTCGCACAATGAGCAGTTCTTC.

This clone was recorded once. The J gene is TRBJ2-1, the V gene TRBV2, with D perhaps TRBD2 (6 bases). The V end was cut by 8 bases, the J end by 9 bases, with 14 bases between. The CDR3 has 12 amino acids. Germline V gene sequence: CDR1 SNHLY, CDR2 FYNNEI. CDR3 loop: CASVSVGGEQFF. CDR3 coding DNA: TGTGCCAGCGTGAGTGTGGGGGGTGAGCAGTTCTTC.

This clone was detected only once. The V and J genes are TRBV7-8 and TRBJ1-2; 8 bases match TRBD1. V lost 5 bases and J lost 4; bases outside the gene matches: 12. Looked up from germline, CDR1 is SGHVS and CDR2 is FQNEAQ. CDR3 length: 16 amino acids. The CDR3 DNA reads TGTGCCAGCAGCGCAAGGACAGGGTTCCTGCCCTATGGCTACACCTTC. Its translation: CASSARTGFLPYGYTF.

The chain joins TRBV4-2 to TRBJ2-1; D remains unclear. The CDR3 length is 15 residues. Germline V gene sequence: CDR1 LGHNA, CDR2 YNFKEQ. V dropped 3 bases and J dropped 8 bases, with 17 bases sitting between them. This chain's CDR3 is CASSHGPIPQHEQFF. The CDR3 DNA follows: TGTGCCAGCAGCCATGGACCCATTCCCCAGCATGAGCAGTTCTTC.

The gene calls are TRBV11-2 and TRBJ2-7; TRBD2 matches 8 bases. CDR3 size: 15 residues. The germline gives CDR1 SGHAT, CDR2 FQNNGV. V dropped 1 base and J dropped 4; count of bases not matched to a gene: 6. CDR3: CASSLARLATYEQYF. The CDR3 DNA follows: TGTGCCAGCAGCTTAGCCAGACTAGCGACGTACGAGCAGTACTTC.

This chain links TRBV19 with TRBJ2-5; a possible D gene is TRBD1 (7 bases). The CDR3 totals 15 residues. CDR1 is LNHDA and CDR2 is SQIVND in the germline V gene (reference sequence). V lost 5 bases to trimming and J lost 1 base, with 14 bases between them. CDR3 sequence (DNA): TGTGCCAGTAGTCGGAGGGGGGACAGCCAAGAGACCCAGTACTTC. The encoded protein is CASSRRGDSQETQYF. Combining the CDR3 with reference TRBV19 and TRBJ2-5 gives the whole variable domain DGGITQSPKYLFRKEGQNVTLSCEQNLNHDAMYWYRQDPGQGLRLIYYSQIVNDFQKGDIAEGYSVSREKKESFPLTVTSAQKNPTAFYLCASSRRGDSQETQYFGPGTRLLVL.

The rearrangement links TRBV4-1 to TRBJ2-1; 8 positions match TRBD2. Trimming took 4 bases from V and 8 from J; bases not matched to a gene: 13. The CDR3 is 16 amino acids. Germline V gene data show CDR1 as MGHRA and CDR2 as YSYEKL. CDR3 region: CASSPTVAGLGYEQFF. The CDR3 DNA reads as TGCGCCAGCAGCCCCACAGTAGCGGGATTAGGCTATGAGCAGTTCTTC.

This sequence joins TRBV7-8 and TRBJ2-4; 11 bases agree with TRBD2. The V gene end was trimmed by 5 bases and the J gene end by 4 bases; junction bases not matched to a gene: 7. CDR1 and CDR2 (germline): SGHVS, FQNEAQ. CDR3 length: 16 residues. CDR3 loop: CASSPWTSGHKNIQYF. CDR3 coding DNA: TGTGCCAGCAGCCCGTGGACTAGCGGGCATAAAAACATTCAGTACTTC.

The chain combines TRBV15 with TRBJ2-2; D gene uncertain. Germline V CDR1 and CDR2: LNHNV, YYDKDF (reference sequence). V dropped 0 bases and J dropped 2 bases, with 16 bases sitting between them. The CDR3 is made up of 18 amino acids. The CDR3 DNA is TGTGCCACCAGCAGAGATAGGCTCCCCGGCGCAAACACCGGGGAGCTGTTTTTT. Translating it yields CATSRDRLPGANTGELFF.

The chain is built from TRBV23-1 and TRBJ1-2; D might be TRBD1 (6 bases). TRBV23-1 is identified as an open reading frame with a role that is uncertain. V shed 4 bases and J shed 5 bases, with 17 bases lying between them. The CDR3 has 15 amino acids. The CDR3 protein is CASSRQDSSLYGYTF. Written as DNA, the CDR3 is TGCGCCAGCAGTCGCCAGGACAGCAGCCTTTATGGCTACACCTTC.

CDR3 in amino acids: CASSNALTSYEQYF. Here the CDR3 DNA reads TGTGCCAGCTCAAATGCCCTGACTTCCTACGAGCAGTACTTC. This rearrangement joins TRBV18 to TRBJ2-7, with D uncertain. The CDR3 spans 14 residues. Germline values: CDR1 KGHSH, CDR2 LQKENI. Deletions cut 5 bases from V and 1 base from J, with 12 bases between. The full variable domain, with the rest looked up from reference TRBV18 and TRBJ2-7, is NAGVMQNPRHLVRRRGQEARLRCSPMKGHSHVYWYRQLPEEGLKFMVYLQKENIIDESGMPKERFSAEFPKEGPSILRIQQVVRGDSAAYFCASSNALTSYEQYFGPGTRLTVT.

J is TRBJ2-5 and V is TRBV19; 8 nucleotides line up with TRBD1. The CDR3 sequence is 13 residues long. The ends lost 5 bases at V and 5 bases at J; junction bases unmatched: 4. Germline V lookup: CDR1 LNHDA, CDR2 SQIVND (reference sequence). The CDR3 DNA reads TGTGCCAGTAGTTCGACAGGGGATGAGACCCAGTACTTC. It is translated as CASSSTGDETQYF.

This sequence joins TRBV7-8 and TRBJ2-5; the D call may be TRBD1 or TRBD2 (5 bases each). The CDR3 has 15 amino acids. Trimming pared 8 bases from V and 1 base from J, leaving 17 bases between. Germline V gives CDR1 SGHVS, CDR2 FQNEAQ. The CDR3 region has the DNA TGTGCCAGCCAGACTACTGGGGCTTTCCAAGAGACCCAGTACTTC. Protein product: CASQTTGAFQETQYF.

The chain links TRBV10-3 to TRBJ2-1; 7 nucleotides agree with TRBD2. This CDR3 has 14 residues. J was trimmed by 4 bases and V by 8 bases; bases with no gene match: 8. The V gene's germline CDR1 is ENHRY and CDR2 SYGVKD. The CDR3 nucleotides read TGTGCCATCCGATGGGGGGAGGGTTACAATGAGCAGTTCTTC. It translates to CAIRWGEGYNEQFF.

The rearrangement joins TRBV19 to TRBJ1-1; D is perhaps TRBD1 (5 bases). The V end lost 4 bases, the J end lost 6 bases, and 18 bases lay between the germline ends. Germline V lookup: CDR1 LNHDA, CDR2 SQIVND (reference sequence). The CDR3 covers 15 residues. CDR3 residues: CASSRREGTGSEAFF. The CDR3 bases are TGTGCCAGTAGTAGGAGGGAAGGGACCGGGTCTGAAGCTTTCTTT.

The CDR3 nucleotides are TGTGCCAGCAGCCTGGAGGGACGTAATGAAAAACTGTTTTTT. This sequence encodes CASSLEGRNEKLFF. The rearrangement joins TRBV28 to TRBJ1-4; D possibly corresponds to TRBD1 (5 bases). The germline CDR1 and CDR2 sequences are MDHEN and SYDVKM. The CDR3 sequence is 14 residues long. Trimming left V 6 bases short and J 4 bases short, with 12 bases between.